Reported below is one T cell receptor beta chain. Its antigen remains unidentified. Germline V CDR1 and CDR2: MDHEN, SYDVKM. V was pared by 6 bases and J by 4 bases, with 9 bases of the junction left unmatched. CDR3 length: 15 residues. Recently diagnosed hyperthyroidism of less than 2 months' duration affected patients aged 18 to 65. PBMCs came from over 8.5 ml fresh peripheral blood. Using RNA transcripts as the source, TCR beta CDR3 regions were amplified. Initially, a first-round RT-PCR of the TCR CDR3 employed the HTBI primer set. Using its own MiXCR run on the multiplex PCR reads, TCRdb lists one record per CDR3 protein. The sample contains a few hundred thousand distinct CDR3 sequences, over 13% of which appear only once. This specimen belongs to a study of T cells in Graves' hyperthyroidism and ophthalmopathy. Study-wide context: Blood from the periphery was taken at initial diagnosis, before any treatment. Regarding the study as a whole: Ophthalmopathy was identified by the model a median about 6.8 months ahead of onset.

The receptor was derived from a woman between 18 and 30 years old with Graves' hyperthyroidism. The sample comprised blood. The chain employs TRBV28 and TRBJ1-5; 7 bases are a match to TRBD1. The CDR3 reads CASSRRDSWNQPQHF. The CDR3 nucleotides read TGTGCCAGCAGCCGTAGGGACAGCTGGAATCAGCCCCAGCATTTT.